These T cell receptor beta chains were read from a single sample in a study of blood T cell repertoires in COVID-19. Sequenced by immunoSEQ multiplex PCR; TCRdb stores in-frame clones only, minus some. The sample lists around 310,000 clones; around 90% were seen once. The sequenced sample was peripheral blood. The receptors were sampled from a woman between 35 and 50 years old with COVID-19, enrolled during active disease. The CDR3 runs from the conserved cysteine through the conserved F or W. D genes are given only for firm matches. Clone sizes are given selectively: once, few, many, or a class where the clone is expanded.

once | TRBJ2-1 | TRBV3-1/TRBV3-2 | TRBD1 | CASSHWTGQGNEQFF | TGTGCCAGCAGCCATTGGACAGGGCAGGGCAATGAGCAGTTCTTC
once | TRBJ2-1 | TRBV19 | TRBD2 | CASSLKGVFGLAELFRPNEQFF | TGTGCCAGTAGTTTAAAAGGGGTGTTCGGACTAGCGGAATTATTCCGCCCCAATGAGCAGTTCTTC
few | TRBJ2-1 | TRBV12-3/TRBV12-4 | NA | CASSSKNQNEQFF | TGTGCCAGCAGTAGTAAAAATCAGAATGAGCAGTTCTTC
NA | TRBJ1-1 | TRBV29-1 | NA | CSVETPDGSTEAFF | TGCAGCGTTGAGACACCAGACGGGAGCACTGAAGCTTTCTTT
NA | TRBJ1-1 | TRBV7-9 | TRBD1 | CASSLGTGPGTEAFF | TGTGCCAGCAGCTTAGGGACAGGGCCGGGCACTGAAGCTTTCTTT
NA | TRBJ1-4 | TRBV6-5 | NA | CASSYKQGFENEKLFF | TGTGCCAGCAGTTATAAACAGGGATTTGAGAATGAAAAACTGTTTTTT
few | TRBJ1-2 | TRBV10-3 | NA | CAISEATGYRGYTF | TGTGCCATCAGTGAGGCTACAGGGTATCGGGGCTACACCTTC
NA | TRBJ2-7 | TRBV23-1 | TRBD1 | CAGHRDRAFLNSFYEQYF | TGCGCCGGACACCGGGACAGGGCTTTTTTGAATTCGTTCTACGAGCAGTACTTC
NA | TRBJ2-5 | TRBV5-1 | NA | CASSLGAAQETQYF | TGCGCCAGCAGCTTGGGAGCTGCACAAGAGACCCAGTACTTC
NA | TRBJ2-7 | TRBV19 | TRBD1 | CASSSFRTGAPYEQYF | TGTGCCAGTAGTTCATTTCGGACAGGGGCCCCCTACGAGCAGTACTTC
NA | TRBJ2-1 | TRBV11-1 | NA | CASSLSLEGTNEQFF | TGTGCCAGCAGCTTATCTCTTGAGGGTACCAATGAGCAGTTCTTC
NA | TRBJ2-1 | TRBV5-6 | NA | CASSFSIRNNEQFF | TGTGCCAGCAGCTTCTCGATCAGAAACAATGAGCAGTTCTTC
once | TRBJ1-3 | TRBV9 | TRBD1 | CASSPMTGNGNTIYF | TGTGCCAGCAGCCCAATGACAGGGAATGGAAACACCATATATTTT
NA | TRBJ1-4 | TRBV6-5 | TRBD1 | CASTPTGLNEKLFF | TGTGCCAGCACCCCGACAGGGCTTAATGAAAAACTGTTTTTT
once | TRBJ1-2 | TRBV19 | TRBD1 | CASNTPGQPNYGYTF | TGTGCCAGTAACACACCGGGACAGCCTAACTATGGCTACACCTTC
NA | TRBJ2-2 | TRBV6-2/TRBV6-3 | NA | CASSYVVITGELFF | TGTGCCAGCAGTTACGTAGTGATCACCGGGGAGCTGTTTTTT
NA | TRBJ1-2 | TRBV20-1 | NA | CSGAPSGYNTF | TGCAGTGGGGCCCCCAGCGGGTACAACACCTTC
once | TRBJ2-1 | TRBV19 | TRBD1 | CASSKDRSYNEQFF | TGTGCCAGTAGCAAGGACAGGTCCTACAATGAGCAGTTCTTC
NA | TRBJ1-4 | TRBV7-2 | NA | CASSLVGDFNEKLFF | TGTGCCAGCAGCTTGGTCGGGGACTTTAATGAAAAACTGTTTTTT
NA | TRBJ2-5 | TRBV2 | TRBD1 | CASSTAGTGGAETQYF | TGTGCCAGCAGTACAGCCGGGACAGGGGGCGCGGAGACCCAGTACTTC
NA | TRBJ2-7 | TRBV5-5 | TRBD2 | CASSQTSGGPYYEQYF | TGTGCCAGCAGCCAGACTAGCGGGGGGCCGTACTACGAGCAGTACTTC
NA | TRBJ1-1 | TRBV11-2 | NA | CASSLSRGGTEAFF | TGTGCCAGCAGCCTAAGTAGAGGGGGCACTGAAGCTTTCTTT
NA | TRBJ1-2 | TRBV4-3 | NA | CASSQEFHRQLYGYTF | TGCGCCAGCAGCCAAGAATTTCACAGGCAGCTATATGGCTACACCTTC
NA | TRBJ1-2 | TRBV15 | TRBD1 | CATSRFGQGADYGYTF | TGTGCCACCAGCAGGTTCGGACAGGGGGCAGACTATGGCTACACCTTC
NA | TRBJ2-1 | TRBV4-1 | NA | CASSHRTYNEQFF | TGCGCCAGCAGCCACCGAACTTACAATGAGCAGTTCTTC
NA | TRBJ2-1 | TRBV5-8 | NA | CASSFGSSYNEQFF | TGTGCCAGCAGCTTTGGTAGCTCCTACAATGAGCAGTTCTTC
NA | TRBJ2-3 | TRBV29-1 | NA | CSVGVRGAPDTQYF | TGCAGCGTCGGGGTCCGGGGGGCCCCGGATACGCAGTATTTT
NA | TRBJ2-1 | TRBV7-3 | TRBD2 | CASSLSTGGQNEQFF | TGTGCCAGCAGCTTATCGACGGGGGGGCAGAATGAGCAGTTCTTC